This passage covers 27 T cell receptor beta chains from one sample sequenced in a study of T cell repertoires in cytomegalovirus infection. MiXCR, applied by TCRdb to the reads, yields one record per CDR3 protein. The sample holds 150,000 to 200,000 distinct CDR3 sequences, roughly 19% seen once. The source material was PBMCs. Source of these receptors: a human donor in good health (CMV status not recorded). Some clones in this sample may be carry-over from other donors' samples.

Only a few counts were recorded for this clonotype. V usage is TRBV12-3 or TRBV12-4 and J usage is TRBJ1-3; no definite D call. Trimming pared 3 bases from V and 3 bases from J, leaving 9 bases between. There are 14 residues in the CDR3. The CDR3 protein is CASSFLSSGNTIYF. The CDR3 DNA reads as TGTGCCAGCAGTTTTCTCAGTAGTGGAAACACCATATATTTT.

The rearrangement uses TRBV4-3 and TRBJ1-2; 9 bases agree with TRBD1. CDR3 length equals 14 residues. Per the germline V gene, CDR1 is LGHNA and CDR2 is YSLEER. After removal of 3 bases from V and 7 bases from J, the junction contained 6 bases not matched to a gene. The CDR3 loop is CASSHGQGLFGYTF. In nucleotides, the CDR3 is TGCGCCAGCAGCCACGGACAGGGGCTGTTTGGCTACACCTTC.

There are many counts of this clonotype. The gene calls are TRBV7-6 and TRBJ2-7; D might be TRBD2 (5 bases). V gave up 5 bases and J gave up 4 bases, with 9 bases separating them. The CDR3 sequence is 12 residues long. Germline CDR1 and CDR2: SGHVS and FNYEAQ. DNA for the CDR3: TGTGCCAGCAGCCCTGGGAGTTACGAGCAGTACTTC. The encoded protein is CASSPGSYEQYF.

The sample holds a few counts of this clonotype. V is TRBV20-1 and J is TRBJ2-1, with D tentatively TRBD2 (6 bases). Trimming removed 1 base from V and 6 bases from J, with 13 bases in between. CDR1 and CDR2 (germline): DFQATT, SNEGSKA (reference sequence). The CDR3 is made up of 14 amino acids. The CDR3 spells CSARAGAGSNEQFF. In DNA form, the CDR3 reads TGCAGTGCTAGAGCCGGGGCCGGGAGCAATGAGCAGTTCTTC.

At least ten counts were recorded for this clonotype. CDR3 sequence: CASSFRRAGGGPGETQYF. CDR3 DNA: TGTGCCAGCAGCTTCAGGAGGGCAGGAGGAGGCCCAGGGGAGACCCAGTACTTC. The chain carries TRBV11-2 and TRBJ2-5; a weak D match, TRBD2 (6 bases). Trimming cost V 3 bases and J 5 bases, with 25 bases left between them. The CDR3 totals 18 residues. CDR1 is SGHAT, CDR2 FQNNGV, per germline.

This clonotype was picked up many times. This chain links TRBV29-1 with TRBJ2-5; 7 nucleotides line up with TRBD1. This CDR3 is built from 14 residues. Germline V gives CDR1 SQVTM, CDR2 ANQGSEA. V shed 4 bases, J shed 5 bases, and the junction held 10 bases outside the gene matches. This CDR3 is CSVGGQWVAETQYF. CDR3 DNA: TGCAGCGTTGGGGGACAGTGGGTTGCGGAGACCCAGTACTTC.

The rearrangement joins TRBV20-1 to TRBJ2-7, with D possibly being TRBD2 (6 bases). This CDR3 region has 12 residues. CDR1 DFQATT and CDR2 SNEGSKA come from the germline V gene (reference sequence). Trimming removed 5 bases at V and 3 bases at J, with 11 bases between. CDR3 DNA: TGCAGTGCTGGTCGGGAGTACTACGAGCAGTACTTC. It specifies CSAGREYYEQYF.

This clonotype was seen more than once but under ten times. The chain carries TRBV12-3 or TRBV12-4 and TRBJ1-4; no definite D call. V lost 2 bases, J lost 0 bases, and 16 bases lay in between. The CDR3 is made up of 18 amino acids. DNA of the CDR3: TGTGCCAGCAGTTTATCCCCTCTGTTCACCGCAACTAATGAAAAACTGTTTTTT. Protein product: CASSLSPLFTATNEKLFF.

This clonotype was counted many times. This chain uses TRBV28 with TRBJ1-3; TRBD1 matches 7 bases. CDR1 is MDHEN and CDR2 is SYDVKM in the germline V gene. The V segment lost 5 bases and the J segment 0 bases; nucleotides outside the gene matches: 4. The CDR3 contains 15 residues. CDR3 nucleotide sequence: TGTGCCAGCAGTCCGACAGGGCGCTCTGGAAACACCATATATTTT. Translated, it gives CASSPTGRSGNTIYF.

This clonotype was found a few times. The V call is TRBV4-1, the J call TRBJ1-1; no clear D. The CDR3 is 15 amino acids. Trimming left V 0 bases short and J 3 bases short, with 11 bases between. In germline, CDR1 is MGHRA, CDR2 YSYEKL. The CDR3 loop reads CASSQDRVPHTEAFF. The CDR3 DNA follows: TGCGCCAGCAGCCAAGATAGGGTCCCACACACTGAAGCTTTCTTT.

This clonotype was recorded many times. The J gene is TRBJ2-7, the V gene TRBV12-3 or TRBV12-4; D uncertain. This CDR3 spans 14 amino acids. Trimming left V 6 bases short and J 6 bases short, with 18 bases between. This CDR3 is CASSPPFKVSEQYF. The CDR3 DNA reads as TGTGCCAGCAGCCCCCCTTTCAAGGTCAGCGAGCAGTACTTC.

The sample holds many counts of this clonotype. This rearrangement joins TRBV11-2 to TRBJ1-1; D is possibly TRBD1 (6 bases). Deletions cut 5 bases from V and 0 bases from J, with 16 bases between. The germline V gene encodes CDR1 SGHAT and CDR2 FQNNGV. This CDR3 comprises 16 residues. The CDR3, as DNA: TGTGCCAGCAGCCGATCGGGGGCCTGGTTGAACACTGAAGCTTTCTTT. Its translation is CASSRSGAWLNTEAFF.

Regarding this clonotype: A much larger clonotype is one base distant, so this may be a read error. This chain connects TRBV11-2 to TRBJ1-2, with a tentative D call TRBD1 (6 bases). The CDR3 runs to 16 residues. The germline CDR1 and CDR2 sequences are SGHAT and FQNNGV. The CDR3, as DNA: TGTGCCAGCAGATTAGGGGGGGAGCCCCCCTACTATGGCTACACCTTC. This translates into CASRLGGEPPYYGYTF.

The V gene is TRBV12-3 or TRBV12-4, the J gene TRBJ2-7; TRBD2 matches 9 bases. The V gene end was trimmed by 4 bases and the J gene end by 0 bases; junction bases not matched to a gene: 4. The CDR3 length is 15 residues. CDR3 coding DNA: TGTGCCAGCAGTTCTAGCGGGACCTACTCCTACGAGCAGTACTTC. Protein: CASSSSGTYSYEQYF.

Concerning this clonotype itself: The junction departs from the called germline gene at one end, perhaps through a read error. This chain joins TRBV5-1 and TRBJ2-7; 13 bases line up with TRBD2. CDR1 and CDR2 from the germline V gene are SGHRS and YFSETQ. There are 15 residues in the CDR3. For the CDR3, the DNA is TGCACCAGCAGCTTCGGGACTAGCGGGGTCTACGAGCAGTACTTC. Protein sequence: CTSSFGTSGVYEQYF.

The chain is built from TRBV29-1 and TRBJ2-2; D is perhaps TRBD1 or TRBD2 (5 bases each). The CDR3 consists of 14 residues. The germline V and J ends were trimmed by 4 bases and 5 bases, with 14 bases remaining between them. CDR1 and CDR2 (germline): SQVTM, ANQGSEA. CDR3 coding DNA: TGCAGCGTTGGGGCAGGGAGATGGACCGGGGAGCTGTTTTTT. Translating it yields CSVGAGRWTGELFF.

This clonotype came up a few times. The chain uses TRBV7-2 and TRBJ1-1; 7 positions match TRBD1. Germline V gives CDR1 SGHTA, CDR2 FQGNSA. The V and J ends lost 2 bases and 5 bases, in that order; junction bases with no gene match: 11. This CDR3 has 16 amino acids. CDR3 amino acids: CASSLYPRQGGTEAFF. In DNA form, the CDR3 reads TGTGCCAGCAGCTTATATCCGAGACAGGGAGGGACTGAAGCTTTCTTT.

The chain has TRBV5-4 and TRBJ1-1; the D is unclear. Trimming left V 6 bases short and J 1 base short, with 10 bases between. Germline CDR1 and CDR2: SGHNT and YYREEE (reference sequence). The CDR3 sequence is 13 residues long. The CDR3 region has the DNA TGTGCCAGCAATCGTCGGGAGAACACTGAAGCTTTCTTT. It yields the protein CASNRRENTEAFF. The whole variable domain, filled in from reference TRBV5-4 and TRBJ1-1, reads ETGVTQSPTHLIKTRGQQVTLRCSSQSGHNTVSWYQQALGQGPQFIFQYYREEENGRGNFPPRFSGLQFPNYSSELNVNALELDDSALYLCASNRRENTEAFFGQGTRLTVV.

This clonotype showed up just a few times. The CDR3 spells CASSRTGVTDGYTF. In DNA, the CDR3 is TGTGCCAGCAGCCGGACAGGGGTTACTGATGGCTACACCTTC. The chain couples TRBV9 to TRBJ1-2, with 9 bases aligning to TRBD1. With V trimmed by 4 bases and J by 6 bases, 7 bases remained unmatched. This CDR3 has 14 residues. Germline CDR1 reads SGDLS; CDR2 reads YYNGEE.

This clonotype came up a few times. The chain recombines TRBV19 with TRBJ1-2; TRBD1 agrees at 8 bases. Germline-derived CDR1 and CDR2 are LNHDA and SQIVND (reference sequence). This CDR3 has 16 amino acids. V trimming: 1 base; J trimming: 8 bases; junction bases outside the gene matches: 12. Here the CDR3 DNA reads TGTGCCAGTAGTATAGTAGGTGCCAGGGGGCCCGACGGCTACACCTTC. This codes for CASSIVGARGPDGYTF.

This clonotype was found many times. This chain links TRBV5-6 with TRBJ2-1; possible D gene TRBD1, 6 bases. The germline V gene has CDR1 SGHDT and CDR2 YYEEEE. V shed 1 base and J shed 2 bases, with 16 bases lying between them. The CDR3 loop spans 17 amino acids. The CDR3 bases are TGTGCCAGCAGCTTGAGAGCTCGGACAGCACCCTACAATGAGCAGTTCTTC. Encoded protein: CASSLRARTAPYNEQFF. Drawing the rest from reference TRBV5-6 and TRBJ2-1, the complete variable domain is DAGVTQSPTHLIKTRGQQVTLRCSPKSGHDTVSWYQQALGQGPQFIFQYYEEEERQRGNFPDRFSGHQFPNYSSELNVNALLLGDSALYLCASSLRARTAPYNEQFFGPGTRLTVL.

This clonotype was observed many times. This chain links TRBV12-3 or TRBV12-4 with TRBJ1-2, with 8 nucleotides matching TRBD1. The length of the CDR3 is 14 residues. The trim removed 4 bases at V and 3 bases at J, leaving 4 bases unmatched. CDR3 residues: CASSSLGQDYGYTF. In nucleotides, the CDR3 is TGTGCCAGCAGTTCCCTGGGACAGGACTATGGCTACACCTTC.

In its sample, this clonotype was seen a few times. The chain carries TRBV7-2 and TRBJ1-5; D ambiguous. Between the trimmed V and J ends, which lost 5 bases and 3 bases, there was a span of 14 bases. The germline CDR1 and CDR2 sequences are SGHTA and FQGNSA. The CDR3 totals 15 residues. The CDR3 DNA reads TGTGCCAGCAGCCCAACCCGAGGAAACAATCAGCCCCAGCATTTT. Encoded protein: CASSPTRGNNQPQHF. Supplemented by reference TRBV7-2 and TRBJ1-5, the full variable domain reads GAGVSQSPSNKVTEKGKDVELRCDPISGHTALYWYRQSLGQGLEFLIYFQGNSAPDKSGLPSDRFSAERTGGSVSTLTIQRTQQEDSAVYLCASSPTRGNNQPQHFGDGTRLSIL.

J is TRBJ1-4 and V is TRBV7-9; D uncertain. Deletions cut 5 bases from V and 5 bases from J, with 18 bases between. The germline CDR1 and CDR2 sequences are SEHNR and FQNEAQ (reference sequence). This CDR3 contains 16 residues. The CDR3 DNA reads TGTGCCAGCAGCATACCCCGGGCAGCGGAAAATGAAAAACTGTTTTTT. Translating gives CASSIPRAAENEKLFF.

This clonotype appeared many times. The chain carries TRBV7-2 and TRBJ2-2; D might be TRBD2 (7 bases). The length of the CDR3 is 17 residues. The germline gives CDR1 SGHTA, CDR2 FQGNSA. V lost 2 bases to trimming and J lost 4 bases, with 17 bases between them. The chain's CDR3 is CASSLIGGLRSTGELFF. As DNA, the CDR3 is TGTGCCAGCAGCTTAATCGGGGGGCTTCGGTCCACCGGGGAGCTGTTTTTT.

This chain uses TRBV19 with TRBJ1-2; D unresolved. The CDR3 loop spans 14 amino acids. The germline gives CDR1 LNHDA, CDR2 SQIVND (reference sequence). Deletions cut 7 bases from V and 0 bases from J, with 12 bases between. The CDR3 DNA is TGTGCCAGTACCGACGGACTAGCTAACTATGGCTACACCTTC. This encodes CASTDGLANYGYTF.

This clonotype was seen ten or more times. This sequence joins TRBV7-2 and TRBJ2-3; 9 nucleotides match TRBD2. This CDR3 spans 16 amino acids. The junction had 8 bases not matched to a gene; V was cut back by 1 base and J by 6 bases. Per germline, CDR1 SGHTA and CDR2 FQGNSA. CDR3 nucleotides: TGTGCCAGCAGCTTAGGAGGGGGACTAGCAGGCGATACGCAGTATTTT. It translates to CASSLGGGLAGDTQYF.